Listed here is a single TCR beta chain. Its antigen is currently not known. It has no much larger one-base neighbor in the sample; base qualities were not kept. Using the immunoSEQ hsTCRbeta Kit, TCR beta CDR3 regions were sequenced from DNA. Processing in the source paper ran as follows. The ImmunoSEQ Analyzer was used to analyse the TCR sequencing data. T cell clonality was defined as 1 minus Pielou's evenness, as computed on productive rearrangements. To measure T cell diversity, the inverse Simpson index was applied to productive templates. T cell density was expressed as TCR beta template counts normalized to usable DNA, with usable DNA estimated by amplifying and sequencing housekeeping genes. Two-sided Kruskal-Wallis tests were used to compare TCR metrics across histologic stages. Held by TCRdb, this immuneACCESS table contains in-frame sequences only and omits some clones. Under half of the omission traces to an unresolved V gene where checked; the cause of the rest is unknown. The V and J calls and clone size are taken from that table; D and trimming were inferred from the DNA. The sample contains 8,000 to 9,500 clones, about 78% of them found a single time. The ten largest clones take up 7% to 10% of the sample.

The source of the sample is a study of immune evolution from preneoplasia to lung adenocarcinoma (dated by TCRdb to about 2021). With regard to the full study: HLA loss of heterozygosity was seen in around 7.3%, 15% and 36% of AIS, MIA and ADC lesions, and in no AAH lesions. The study combined immune gene expression, TCR sequencing and multiplex immunofluorescence to profile immune contexture across lung adenocarcinoma precursors and invasive adenocarcinoma. Resected precursor lesions (AAH, AIS, MIA) and invasive adenocarcinomas were compared with paired morphologically normal lung tissue. Sample size was determined by specimen availability and not by a prior power calculation. The immune data were integrated with whole exome sequencing and methylation data from the same cohort of nodules. A total of roughly 50 patients with pulmonary nodules who underwent surgical resection were included in the overall cohort. A total of around 52 patients contributed TCR sequencing data. It was reported in the study that 100 to 110 samples were used for TCR sequencing. POLYSOLVER was used to infer Class I HLA alleles from exome data, while LOHHLA was used to detect allele-specific HLA loss.

The investigation overall reported the following: Compared with EGFR-mutant or double wild-type lesions, KRAS-mutant nodules had the highest T cell clonality. Clonality was highest in normal lung, while later-stage lesions appeared to have lower clonality but higher T cell density and diversity. The findings reflected association rather than direct causation, and larger cohorts with long-term follow-up and longitudinal biopsies were considered necessary. Because all patients were from Japan and China, applicability to Western populations was uncertain. Normal lung had the highest top T cell clone frequencies, and these frequencies appeared to fall progressively from AAH through AIS, MIA and invasive adenocarcinoma.

Resection was performed on patients in Japan or China between the mid-2010s and the late 2010s. Histologic diagnosis of each case was confirmed independently by two lung cancer pathologists on H&E slides. Macro-dissection after pathologic assessment enriched premalignant or tumor cells for nucleic acid extraction. The AllPrep DNA/RNA FFPE Kit was used to isolate DNA from FFPE tissue. This TCR derives from a donor at least 70 years old with lung adenocarcinoma. The sample taken for sequencing was FFPE minimally invasive lung adenocarcinoma tissue. The intended sense of this specimen's cell subset or site label: micro-invasive lung adenocarcinoma (MIA).

DNA sequence: TGTGCCAGCAGCCAATCGACAGGGAAAGAGACCCAGTACTTC. The encoded protein is CASSQSTGKETQYF. The rearrangement combines TRBV2 with TRBJ2-5, with 7 bases matching TRBD1. Including cysteine and phenylalanine, the CDR3 has 14 amino acids. Only the CDR3 DNA is retained, 42 bases long and in frame from the first base. Via the germline V gene, CDR1 is SNHLY and CDR2 FYNNEI. V and J are trimmed by 6 bases and 3 bases, and the gene matches miss 7 bases of the junction.